This T cell receptor (beta chain) was sequenced for a study of blood T cell repertoires in COVID-19. Study context: Whether acute or convalescent, the COVID-19 samples came from the United States, Italy and Spain.

Study processing details: Using reference gene primer amplification, nucleated cell counts were estimated. The protocol was immunoSEQ multiplex PCR, while the TCRdb copy is restricted to in-frame clones and leaves out a portion. V and J calls and clone size follow that table, whereas D and trimming were derived from the DNA. The table shows 150,000 to 200,000 clones, with around 84% occurring only once. The sequence came from a woman older than 75 with acute or convalescent COVID-19. The sample was peripheral blood.

The chain's CDR3 is CASSYGGSRMNIQYF. The CDR3 region has the DNA TGTGCCAGCAGTTACGGGGGGAGTAGGATGAACATTCAGTACTTC. The chain recombines TRBV6-2 or TRBV6-3 with TRBJ2-4; weak D call: TRBD2 (6 bases). Trimming took off 2 bases at V and 7 bases at J, with 15 bases between the two ends. Germline V CDR1 and CDR2: MNHEY, SVGEGT. This CDR3 is 15 amino acids long.